Listed here are 26 T cell receptor beta chains from one sample, sequenced in a study of cytomegalovirus exposure and HLA in healthy donors. The table came from immunoSEQ multiplex PCR; TCRdb's copy has only in-frame clones and leaves some out. The sample has roughly 250,000 clones; more than 75% are singletons. What was sequenced was PBMCs. These receptors were taken from a woman in her 30s in good health and CMV-seropositive.

The chain has TRBV18 and TRBJ2-3; D gene ambiguous. Germline lookup yields CDR1 KGHSH and CDR2 LQKENI. The CDR3 is 12 residues long. V lost 2 bases and J 6 bases, leaving 6 bases between the germline ends. The CDR3 here is CASSPGPDTQYF. The CDR3 bases are TGTGCCAGCTCACCAGGGCCTGATACGCAGTATTTT.

The V and J genes are TRBV9 and TRBJ2-7; TRBD2 matches 7 bases. V lost 1 base to trimming and J lost 5 bases; unmatched junction nucleotides: 9. Germline V gives CDR1 SGDLS, CDR2 YYNGEE. The CDR3 has 15 residues. The CDR3 DNA is TGTGCCAGCAGCGTAAGCGGGATGTTGATTCACGAGCAGTACTTC. It yields the protein CASSVSGMLIHEQYF.

V and J are TRBV7-8 and TRBJ2-1, with 7 nucleotides matching TRBD2. There are 16 residues in the CDR3. The V segment lost 4 bases and the J segment 8 bases; nucleotides outside the gene matches: 14. CDR1 and CDR2 (germline): SGHVS, FQNEAQ. The CDR3 protein is CASSSLAEGRRDEQFF. The CDR3 bases are TGTGCCAGCAGCTCCCTAGCGGAGGGCCGTAGGGATGAGCAGTTCTTC.

The chain uses TRBV30 and TRBJ1-3; D ambiguous. This CDR3 is built from 15 residues. Trimming removed 0 bases at V and 0 bases at J, with 9 bases between. The germline CDR1 and CDR2 sequences are GTSNPN and SVGIG (reference sequence). CDR3 DNA sequence: TGTGCCTGGAGTGTAACTCGGGACTCTGGAAACACCATATATTTT. Protein: CAWSVTRDSGNTIYF.

This clone was counted only a few times. The chain links TRBV11-2 to TRBJ1-1; 8 nucleotides agree with TRBD1. The CDR3 loop spans 16 amino acids. In germline, CDR1 is SGHAT, CDR2 FQNNGV. Trimming cost V 3 bases and J 1 base; bases outside gene matches: 7. CDR3 in amino acids: CASSFRTGGTNTEAFF. DNA for the CDR3: TGTGCCAGCAGCTTCCGAACAGGGGGAACGAACACTGAAGCTTTCTTT. Using reference TRBV11-2 and TRBJ1-1 for the parts outside the CDR3, the full variable domain is EAGVAQSPRYKIIEKRQSVAFWCNPISGHATLYWYQQILGQGPKLLIQFQNNGVVDDSQLPKDRFSAERLKGVDSTLKIQPAKLEDSAVYLCASSFRTGGTNTEAFFGQGTRLTVV.

The V call is TRBV5-4, the J call TRBJ1-5; a possible D gene is TRBD1 (5 bases). V lost 1 base, J lost 1 base, and 15 bases lay in between. CDR1 is SGHNT, CDR2 YYREEE, per germline (reference sequence). This CDR3 contains 17 residues. The CDR3 here is CASSLSIPGGSNQPQHF. CDR3 DNA sequence: TGTGCCAGCAGCTTGTCTATCCCGGGGGGGAGCAATCAGCCCCAGCATTTT.

With respect to this clone: This clone may be a read error of a much larger clone one base away. Other DNA sequences in the same sample also yield this CDR3. The V call is TRBV6-1, the J call TRBJ2-7, with a possible D match to TRBD1 (5 bases). Germline loops: CDR1 MNHNS, CDR2 SASEGT. There are 12 residues in the CDR3. Trimming shortened V by 2 bases and J by 3 bases, and 5 bases separated the two germline ends. CDR3 sequence reads: CASSEQGYEQYF. In nucleotides, the CDR3 is TGTGCCAGCAGTGAACAGGGCTACGAGCAGTACTTC.

The CDR3 DNA reads TGTGCCAGCAGCCACCTCGCGTTGACCTACAATGAGCAGTTCTTC. Residues: CASSHLALTYNEQFF. This chain joins TRBV14 and TRBJ2-1; D call uncertain. The CDR3 is 15 amino acids. Per germline, CDR1 SGHDN and CDR2 FVKESK. Trimming cost V 3 bases and J 2 bases, with 11 bases left between them.

As concerns this clone: The sample holds other DNA sequences that translate to the same CDR3. This chain joins TRBV19 and TRBJ2-3; 8 nucleotides line up with TRBD1. The germline gives CDR1 LNHDA, CDR2 SQIVND (reference sequence). Germline trimming cut 3 bases from V and 3 bases from J; bases unmatched to any gene: 5. The CDR3 has 15 residues. CDR3 amino acids: CASSIQGALTDTQYF. The DNA for the CDR3 is TGTGCCAGTAGTATTCAGGGGGCCCTGACAGATACGCAGTATTTT.

The chain combines TRBV21-1 with TRBJ2-1; the listed D gene, TRBD1, was not tested against the DNA. TRBV21-1 is flagged as a pseudogene. The CDR3 contains 15 residues. CDR3 sequence reads: CASSRRTVITREQFF. The CDR3 bases are TGTGCCAGCAGCCGGCGGACAGTTATAACGCGTGAGCAGTTCTTC.

V usage is TRBV27 and J usage is TRBJ1-5; 9 bases agree with TRBD1. Germline CDR1 is MNHEY and CDR2 is SMNVEV (reference sequence). The CDR3 length is 20 residues. The ends lost 0 bases at V and 0 bases at J; junction bases unmatched: 12. CDR3 nucleotides: TGTGCCAGCAGTTTATCGAGTCCCGGACAGGGGCTGTATAGCAATCAGCCCCAGCATTTT. It is translated as CASSLSSPGQGLYSNQPQHF.

The chain links TRBV5-1 to TRBJ1-5; the match to TRBD1 covers 7 bases. J lost 3 bases, V lost 2 bases, and 2 bases had no gene match. Germline V CDR1 and CDR2: SGHRS, YFSETQ. This CDR3 is built from 14 residues. The CDR3 spells CASSLQGPNQPQHF. In DNA form, the CDR3 reads TGCGCCAGCAGCTTACAGGGGCCCAATCAGCCCCAGCATTTT.

V and J are TRBV28 and TRBJ1-2; a weak D match, TRBD1 (6 bases). Germline lookup yields CDR1 MDHEN and CDR2 SYDVKM. This CDR3 comprises 14 residues. The V end lost 6 bases, the J end lost 5 bases, and 16 bases lay between the germline ends. The CDR3 loop is CASREQGFGYGYTF. DNA for the CDR3: TGTGCCAGCAGGGAACAGGGTTTTGGGTATGGCTACACCTTC.

The chain employs TRBV19 and TRBJ2-7; D is unresolved. Trimming cost V 5 bases and J 5 bases, with 13 bases left between them. The CDR3 length is 13 residues. Germline V gene data show CDR1 as LNHDA and CDR2 as SQIVND (reference sequence). The CDR3 loop reads CASSLLFLHEQYF. The CDR3 DNA follows: TGTGCCAGTAGTCTTTTGTTTCTCCACGAGCAGTACTTC.

The V call is TRBV7-2, the J call TRBJ1-1; D gene uncertain. Germline-derived CDR1 and CDR2 are SGHTA and FQGNSA. Trimming stripped 5 bases from V and 0 bases from J, with 16 bases between. CDR3 length equals 16 residues. The CDR3 loop is CASSPDRTGMNTEAFF. CDR3 in DNA: TGTGCCAGCAGCCCGGATCGGACGGGGATGAACACTGAAGCTTTCTTT. Looking up the rest from reference TRBV7-2 and TRBJ1-1 gives the full variable domain: GAGVSQSPSNKVTEKGKDVELRCDPISGHTALYWYRQSLGQGLEFLIYFQGNSAPDKSGLPSDRFSAERTGGSVSTLTIQRTQQEDSAVYLCASSPDRTGMNTEAFFGQGTRLTVV.

The chain recombines TRBV9 with TRBJ2-3; possible D gene TRBD1, 6 bases. V lost 3 bases to trimming and J lost 1 base, with 12 bases between them. Germline CDR1 SGDLS, CDR2 YYNGEE. The CDR3 is 15 residues long. The CDR3 DNA reads as TGTGCCAGCAGCGGGGACAAACCTCGCACAGATACGCAGTATTTT. Protein product: CASSGDKPRTDTQYF.

This chain links TRBV2 with TRBJ2-7; 7 nucleotides match TRBD1. The V segment lost 8 bases and the J segment 3 bases; nucleotides outside the gene matches: 4. Germline V gives CDR1 SNHLY, CDR2 FYNNEI. The length of the CDR3 is 12 residues. Here the CDR3 reads CASRDSLYEQYF. In nucleotides, the CDR3 is TGTGCCAGCCGGGACAGCCTCTACGAGCAGTACTTC.

V is TRBV29-1 and J is TRBJ2-1, with TRBD2 identical over 13 bases. The length of the CDR3 is 12 residues. V lost 3 bases and J lost 13; bases outside the gene matches: 3. Germline assignment: CDR1 SQVTM and CDR2 ANQGSEA. The CDR3 DNA reads as TGCAGCGTTGAGGGACTAGCGGGACGACAGTTCTTC. This encodes CSVEGLAGRQFF.

The rearrangement uses TRBV7-3 and TRBJ2-2, with D hard to call. Deletions cut 4 bases from V and 7 bases from J, with 7 bases between. The CDR3 sequence is 12 residues long. Germline V lookup: CDR1 SGHTA, CDR2 FQGTGA. The DNA for the CDR3 is TGTGCCAGCAGCTGGTTCGGCGGGGAGCTGTTTTTT. This codes for CASSWFGGELFF.

The V and J genes are TRBV7-9 and TRBJ1-5; TRBD1 aligns across 7 bases. CDR1 and CDR2 from the germline V gene are SEHNR and FQNEAQ (reference sequence). This CDR3 is built from 15 residues. The J segment lost 4 bases and the V segment lost 5 bases, leaving 8 bases of the junction unmatched. DNA for the CDR3: TGTGCCAGCAGCCCCGGGACAGCAGTTAATCAGCCCCAGCATTTT. It yields the protein CASSPGTAVNQPQHF.

This clone showed up just a few times. V is TRBV19 and J is TRBJ2-7; 12 bases are a match to TRBD2. Germline V gene data show CDR1 as LNHDA and CDR2 as SQIVND (reference sequence). The CDR3 loop spans 15 amino acids. After removal of 5 bases from V and 7 bases from J, the junction contained 9 bases not matched to a gene. The CDR3 here is CASSVLAGGPQEQYF. The CDR3 DNA sequence: TGTGCCAGTAGTGTACTAGCGGGAGGCCCCCAGGAGCAGTACTTC.

The chain employs TRBV15 and TRBJ2-7; D may be TRBD1 (5 bases). Germline CDR1 is LNHNV and CDR2 is YYDKDF (reference sequence). Trimming shortened V by 0 bases and J by 3 bases, and 9 bases separated the two germline ends. The CDR3 length is 14 residues. This chain's CDR3 is CATSREAGIYEQYF. CDR3 bases: TGTGCCACCAGCAGAGAGGCAGGGATCTACGAGCAGTACTTC.

The rearrangement uses TRBV5-1 and TRBJ1-1, with D possibly being TRBD1 (6 bases). The V end lost 0 bases, the J end lost 5 bases, and 8 bases lay between the germline ends. The germline gives CDR1 SGHRS, CDR2 YFSETQ. The CDR3 sequence is 13 residues long. The CDR3 loop reads CASSLDRETEAFF. The DNA for the CDR3 is TGCGCCAGCAGCTTGGACAGGGAGACTGAAGCTTTCTTT. Full variable domain (outside the CDR3, taken from reference TRBV5-1 and TRBJ1-1): KAGVTQTPRYLIKTRGQQVTLSCSPISGHRSVSWYQQTPGQGLQFLFEYFSETQRNKGNFPGRFSGRQFSNSRSEMNVSTLELGDSALYLCASSLDRETEAFFGQGTRLTVV.

This sequence joins TRBV7-6 and TRBJ2-7; TRBD2 is a possible D gene (6 bases). The CDR3 runs to 14 residues. V lost 1 base and J lost 5, with 12 bases in between. CDR1 is SGHVS and CDR2 is FNYEAQ in the germline V gene. As DNA, the CDR3 is TGTGCCAGCAGCTTAGTTCTGGGAGGCGACGAGCAGTACTTC. Translation gives CASSLVLGGDEQYF.

The chain links TRBV28 to TRBJ2-3; TRBD2 matches 11 bases. V was clipped by 8 bases and J by 6 bases; unmatched bases: 10. The CDR3 spans 15 residues. Germline loops: CDR1 MDHEN, CDR2 SYDVKM. CDR3 loop: CASGIAGGPGDTQYF. As DNA, the CDR3 is TGTGCCAGCGGGATAGCGGGAGGGCCAGGGGATACGCAGTATTTT.

This chain connects TRBV11-3 to TRBJ2-7; the match to TRBD1 covers 8 bases. The J segment lost 0 bases and the V segment lost 3 bases, leaving 10 bases of the junction unmatched. This CDR3 is built from 17 residues. CDR1 and CDR2 from the germline V gene are SGHNT and YENEEA. Here the CDR3 reads CASSFFAGGVSSYEQYF. In nucleotides, the CDR3 is TGTGCCAGCAGCTTTTTCGCAGGGGGCGTTAGCTCCTACGAGCAGTACTTC. Full variable domain (outside the CDR3, taken from reference TRBV11-3 and TRBJ2-7): EAGVVQSPRYKIIEKKQPVAFWCNPISGHNTLYWYLQNLGQGPELLIRYENEEAVDDSQLPKDRFSAERLKGVDSTLKIQPAELGDSAVYLCASSFFAGGVSSYEQYFGPGTRLTVT.